This T cell receptor beta chain was identified in a study of T cells after yellow fever vaccination. TCRdb fed the 5' RACE reads into MiXCR, producing one record per CDR3 protein. The sample has some 250,000 distinct CDR3 sequences; 3.6% are singletons. There are many counts of this clonotype. The TCR was taken from a young man who received the YFV17D yellow fever vaccine. The sequencing used PBMCs, collected 15 days after the yellow fever booster vaccination.

CDR3 coding DNA: TGTGCCAGCAGCTTGGGGGGGGCGGTCTACAATGAGCAGTTCTTC. Its translation is CASSLGGAVYNEQFF. The V and J genes are TRBV7-2 and TRBJ2-1; weak D call: TRBD2 (7 bases). Trimming left V 3 bases short and J 3 bases short, with 12 bases between. The length of the CDR3 is 15 residues. Germline V gives CDR1 SGHTA, CDR2 FQGNSA.